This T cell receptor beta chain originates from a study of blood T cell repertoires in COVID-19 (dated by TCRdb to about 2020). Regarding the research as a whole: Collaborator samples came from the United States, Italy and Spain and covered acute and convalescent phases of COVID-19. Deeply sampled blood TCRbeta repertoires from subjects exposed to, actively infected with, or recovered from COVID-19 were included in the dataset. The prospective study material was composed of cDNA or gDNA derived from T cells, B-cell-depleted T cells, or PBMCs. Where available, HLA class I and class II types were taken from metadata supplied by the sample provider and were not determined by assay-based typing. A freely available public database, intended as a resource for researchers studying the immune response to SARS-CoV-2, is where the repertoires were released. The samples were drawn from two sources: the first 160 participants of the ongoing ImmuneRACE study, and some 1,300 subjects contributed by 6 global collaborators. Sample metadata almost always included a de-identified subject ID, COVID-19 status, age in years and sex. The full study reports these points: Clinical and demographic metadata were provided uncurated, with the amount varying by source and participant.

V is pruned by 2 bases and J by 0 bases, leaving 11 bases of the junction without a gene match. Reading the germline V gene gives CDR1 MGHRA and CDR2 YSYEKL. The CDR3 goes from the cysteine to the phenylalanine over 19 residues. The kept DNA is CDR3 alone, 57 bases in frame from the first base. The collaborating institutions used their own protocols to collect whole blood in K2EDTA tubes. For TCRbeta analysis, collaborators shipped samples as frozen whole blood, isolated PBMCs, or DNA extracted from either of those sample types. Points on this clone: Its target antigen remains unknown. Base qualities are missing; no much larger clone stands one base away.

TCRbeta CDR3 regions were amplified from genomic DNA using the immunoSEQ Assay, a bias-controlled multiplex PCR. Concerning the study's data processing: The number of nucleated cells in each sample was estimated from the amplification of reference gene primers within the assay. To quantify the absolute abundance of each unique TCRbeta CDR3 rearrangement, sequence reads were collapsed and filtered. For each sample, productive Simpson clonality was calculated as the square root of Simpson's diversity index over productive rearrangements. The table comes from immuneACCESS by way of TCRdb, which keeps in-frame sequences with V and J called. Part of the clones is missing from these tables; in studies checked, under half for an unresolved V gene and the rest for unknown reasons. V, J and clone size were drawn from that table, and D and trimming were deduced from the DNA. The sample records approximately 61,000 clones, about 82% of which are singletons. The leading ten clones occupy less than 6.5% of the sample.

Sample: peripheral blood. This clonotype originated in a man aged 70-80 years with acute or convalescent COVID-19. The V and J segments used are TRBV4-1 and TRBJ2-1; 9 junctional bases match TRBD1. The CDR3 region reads CASSQPFPRQGGSYNEQFF. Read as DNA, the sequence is TGCGCCAGCAGCCAACCCTTCCCGAGACAGGGGGGCTCCTACAATGAGCAGTTCTTC.